These 5 T cell receptor beta chains were all obtained from the same sample, sequenced in a study of blood T cell repertoires in COVID-19. Some clones are missing from TCRdb's copy, which holds only in-frame ones; the method was immunoSEQ multiplex PCR. The sample carries just over 150,000 clones, roughly 80% recorded once. Sequencing was carried out using peripheral blood. Receptors originate from a man aged 55 to 69 with acute or convalescent COVID-19.

The chain joins TRBV7-7 to TRBJ2-5, with D tentatively TRBD2 (7 bases). The CDR3 spans 13 residues. V lost 2 bases and J lost 9, with 13 bases in between. In germline, CDR1 is SSHAT, CDR2 FNYEAQ (reference sequence). The DNA of the CDR3 is TGTGCCAGCAGCTTAAAAGAGGGGGGGGCCCAGTACTTC. This encodes CASSLKEGGAQYF.

The J gene is TRBJ2-7, the V gene TRBV5-1; 7 bases are shared with TRBD1. There are 15 residues in the CDR3. Germline V gene data show CDR1 as SGHRS and CDR2 as YFSETQ. V dropped 4 bases and J dropped 7; count of bases not matched to a gene: 14. The CDR3 loop reads CASSVGTVGLGEQYF. The CDR3 DNA follows: TGCGCCAGCAGCGTGGGGACAGTAGGATTGGGGGAGCAGTACTTC.

V is TRBV7-3 and J is TRBJ2-3, with a tentative D call TRBD1 (7 bases). Germline CDR1 reads SGHTA; CDR2 reads FQGTGA. The CDR3 has 17 residues. The V gene lost 5 bases and the J gene lost 7 bases, with 25 bases spanning the gap. CDR3 sequence reads: CASSPQFRGPGGYTQYF. The CDR3 nucleotides are TGTGCCAGCAGCCCCCAATTCCGGGGGCCAGGGGGGTATACGCAGTATTTT. The full variable domain, rest sourced from reference TRBV7-3 and TRBJ2-3, is GAGVSQTPSNKVTEKGKYVELRCDPISGHTALYWYRQSLGQGPEFLIYFQGTGAADDSGLPNDRFFAVRPEGSVSTLKIQRTERGDSAVYLCASSPQFRGPGGYTQYFGPGTRLTVL.

The chain joins TRBV12-3 or TRBV12-4 to TRBJ1-1; the D is unclear. CDR3 length: 13 residues. Trimming stripped 3 bases from V and 1 base from J, with 6 bases between. CDR3 amino acids: CASSFRGNTEAFF. The DNA of the CDR3 is TGTGCCAGCAGTTTTAGAGGGAACACTGAAGCTTTCTTT.

This rearrangement joins TRBV7-3 to TRBJ2-3, with 9 bases matching TRBD1. V lost 0 bases to trimming and J lost 7 bases; unmatched junction nucleotides: 5. The CDR3 is 15 amino acids. CDR1 SGHTA and CDR2 FQGTGA come from the germline V gene. The CDR3: CASSLTPGTGYTQYF. The DNA of the CDR3 is TGTGCCAGCAGCTTAACCCCCGGGACAGGGTATACGCAGTATTTT.